This TCR beta chain came from a study of Ad26.COV2.S vaccination and SARS-CoV-2 variants. General observations from the study: Measures of TCR breadth and depth may have fallen short of total T cell responses.

This sample's treatment: 19 received Ad26.COV2.S at low or high dose, single or two shots; about five received placebo; per-sample allocation not given. At day 63 after the first vaccine or placebo injection, samples were drawn. The donor's status was that of an adult aged 18-55 years in Boston. Assay: immunoSEQ multiplex PCR; the TCRdb copy retains only in-frame clones and omits some. The sample lists roughly 420,000 clones, 89% seen once, with approximately 2.5% in the top ten. This clone was counted a single time. What it binds is not known. Sequencing was performed on peripheral blood, taken in a trial of Ad26.COV2.S vaccine versus placebo. This receptor was taken from a person between 18 and 59 years old who received the Ad26.COV2.S COVID-19 vaccine or a placebo.

CDR3 sequence (DNA): TGTGCCAGCAGCGTTCGAGCCGGGACTGGAGTCACAGATACGCAGTATTTT. Its protein product is CASSVRAGTGVTDTQYF. V is TRBV14 and J is TRBJ2-3; maybe TRBD2 (6 bases). Germline CDR1 and CDR2: SGHDN and FVKESK. The length of the CDR3 is 17 residues. Deletions cut 5 bases from V and 2 bases from J, with 20 bases between.